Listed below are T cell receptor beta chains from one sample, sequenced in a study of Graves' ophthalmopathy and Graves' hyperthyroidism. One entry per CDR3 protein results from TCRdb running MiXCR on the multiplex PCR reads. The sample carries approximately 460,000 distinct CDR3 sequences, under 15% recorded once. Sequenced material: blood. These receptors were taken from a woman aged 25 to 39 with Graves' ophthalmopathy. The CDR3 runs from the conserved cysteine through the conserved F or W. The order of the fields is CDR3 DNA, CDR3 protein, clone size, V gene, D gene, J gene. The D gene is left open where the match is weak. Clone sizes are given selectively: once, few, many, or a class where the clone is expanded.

DNA: TGTGCCAGCAGAGGGTACAGGGAGAACTACGAGCAGTACTTC; CDR3: CASRGYRENYEQYF; size: many; V: TRBV27; D: -; J: TRBJ2-7
DNA: TGTGCCACCAGCAGAGCACTAGTGAACACCGGGGAGCTGTTTTTT; CDR3: CATSRALVNTGELFF; size: many; V: TRBV15; D: -; J: TRBJ2-2
DNA: TGTGCCAGCAGTTTCTCGCTCCATAACACTGAAGCTTTCTTT; CDR3: CASSFSLHNTEAFF; size: many; V: TRBV28; D: -; J: TRBJ1-1
DNA: TGTGCCAGTGGTGGACAGTCCCGTAATCAGCCCCAGCATTTT; CDR3: CASGGQSRNQPQHF; size: many; V: TRBV2; D: -; J: TRBJ1-5
DNA: TGTGCCAGCAGTCCCTCGACAGGGTGGAACTACGAGCAGTACTTC; CDR3: CASSPSTGWNYEQYF; size: many; V: TRBV25-1; D: TRBD1; J: TRBJ2-7
DNA: TGTGCCAGCAGCATTGGGACCCTCAATGAGCAGTTCTTC; CDR3: CASSIGTLNEQFF; size: few; V: TRBV9; D: -; J: TRBJ2-1
DNA: TGTGCCAGCAGCGAAGGTAGGGTTACCTCCTACGAGCAGTACTTC; CDR3: CASSEGRVTSYEQYF; size: many; V: TRBV6-1; D: -; J: TRBJ2-7
DNA: TGTGCCAGCAGCCAGAACGAGACAGACATTCAAGAGACCCAGTACTTC; CDR3: CASSQNETDIQETQYF; size: -; V: TRBV3-1; D: -; J: TRBJ2-5
DNA: TGTGCCAGCAGCATAATAGCGGATAACTCCTACGAGCAGTACTTC; CDR3: CASSIIADNSYEQYF; size: many; V: TRBV9; D: -; J: TRBJ2-7
DNA: TGCGCCAGCAGCATCAGGGGACCGCCCTACGAGCAGTACTTC; CDR3: CASSIRGPPYEQYF; size: many; V: TRBV5-1; D: -; J: TRBJ2-7
DNA: TGCGCCAGCAACGGACTAGCGGGAGCTAACACCGGGGAGCTGTTTTTT; CDR3: CASNGLAGANTGELFF; size: few; V: TRBV5-1; D: TRBD2; J: TRBJ2-2
DNA: TGTGCCAGCAGGTCGACAGGGGAAGCTGGCTACACCTTC; CDR3: CASRSTGEAGYTF; size: few; V: TRBV6-1; D: TRBD1; J: TRBJ1-2
DNA: TGTGCCAGCAGCCAAGGCGTGGGTATGAACACTGAAGCTTTCTTT; CDR3: CASSQGVGMNTEAFF; size: many; V: TRBV4-2; D: -; J: TRBJ1-1
DNA: TGTGCCATCAGTGAGTCTAGCGGGAGGACTTGGGAGACCCAGTACTTC; CDR3: CAISESSGRTWETQYF; size: many; V: TRBV10-3; D: TRBD2; J: TRBJ2-5
DNA: TGTGCCAGCAGTTCGGGACAGGCGATGAACACTGAAGCTTTCTTT; CDR3: CASSSGQAMNTEAFF; size: -; V: TRBV6-5; D: TRBD1; J: TRBJ1-1
DNA: TGTGCCAGCAGTGAGCGTCGCTCCTACGAGCAGTACTTC; CDR3: CASSERRSYEQYF; size: many; V: TRBV2; D: -; J: TRBJ2-7
DNA: TGTGCCAGCAGGACCGGGACACTGAACACTGAAGCTTTCTTT; CDR3: CASRTGTLNTEAFF; size: many; V: TRBV6-1; D: -; J: TRBJ1-1